The 2 T cell receptor beta chains listed next were all sequenced from one sample in a study of OX40 agonist ivuxolimab in advanced cancers. Generated by immunoSEQ multiplex PCR, the TCRdb table keeps only in-frame clones and is missing some. The sample yields tens of thousands of clones, approximately 84% seen once. The source was CD4+ or CD8+ T cells sorted from blood, collected in a trial of the OX40 agonist ivuxolimab. Every receptor here comes from an adult with an advanced solid tumor such as melanoma, head and neck, liver or kidney cancer.

The chain combines TRBV7-3 with TRBJ2-7; TRBD1 agrees at 8 bases. The V gene end was trimmed by 2 bases and the J gene end by 6 bases; junction bases not matched to a gene: 6. The germline V gene encodes CDR1 SGHTA and CDR2 FQGTGA. CDR3 length: 14 amino acids. CDR3 residues: CASSLATGAGEQYF. The CDR3 DNA reads as TGTGCCAGCAGCTTAGCGACAGGGGCCGGCGAGCAGTACTTC.

CDR3 sequence reads: CASSTGQQETQYF. The CDR3 DNA reads TGTGCCAGTAGTACTGGACAGCAAGAGACCCAGTACTTC. This chain joins TRBV19 and TRBJ2-5; D possibly corresponds to TRBD1 (6 bases). CDR1 is LNHDA and CDR2 is SQIVND in the germline V gene (reference sequence). The CDR3 is 13 residues long. Trimming removed 4 bases at V and 2 bases at J, with 8 bases between.